This TCR beta chain is drawn from a study of blood T cell repertoires in COVID-19. The recovered donors of Cohort 3 showed two negative PCRs, clearance, or symptom resolution. Using immunoSEQ multiplex PCR, the repertoire was profiled, and TCRdb retains in-frame clones only, with some absent. The sample lists 490,000 or so clones, 88% occurring once. Germline V gene sequence: CDR1 LNHNV, CDR2 YYDKDF (reference sequence). The CDR3 has 17 residues. Trimming cost V 0 bases and J 2 bases, with 14 bases left between them. Sequences were obtained from PBMCs or T cells enriched from blood (not recorded which). J is TRBJ1-3 and V is TRBV15; TRBD1 might be the D (5 bases). This receptor was obtained from a woman aged 40 to 55 who had recovered from COVID-19. The CDR3 sequence: CATSRDGPGMPGNTIYF. In nucleotides, the CDR3 is TGTGCCACCAGCAGAGATGGGCCAGGGATGCCTGGAAACACCATATATTTT.